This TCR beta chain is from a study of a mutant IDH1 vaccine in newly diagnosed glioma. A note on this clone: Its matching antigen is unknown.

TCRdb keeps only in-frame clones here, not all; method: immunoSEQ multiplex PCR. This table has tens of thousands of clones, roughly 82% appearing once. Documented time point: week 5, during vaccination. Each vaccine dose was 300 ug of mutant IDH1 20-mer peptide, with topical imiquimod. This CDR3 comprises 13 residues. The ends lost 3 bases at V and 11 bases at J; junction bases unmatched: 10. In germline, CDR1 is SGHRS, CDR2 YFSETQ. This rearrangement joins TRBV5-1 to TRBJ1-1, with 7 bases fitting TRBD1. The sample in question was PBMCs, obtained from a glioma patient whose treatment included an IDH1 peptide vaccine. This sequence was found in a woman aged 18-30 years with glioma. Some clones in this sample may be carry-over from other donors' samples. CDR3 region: CASSSNPGTAAFF. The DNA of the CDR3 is TGCGCCAGCAGCTCCAATCCAGGGACAGCGGCTTTCTTT.